The 2 T cell receptor beta chains listed next were all sequenced from one sample in a study of blood T cell repertoires in COVID-19. Only in-frame clones appear in the TCRdb table, and some are missing; sequencing was by immunoSEQ multiplex PCR. The sample holds under 200,000 clones, around four fifths seen once. Sequencing used PBMCs or T cells enriched from blood (not recorded which). These receptor sequences come from a woman between 45 and 65 years old in a cohort exposed to, infected with or recovered from COVID-19 (not recorded which).

As concerns this clone: A read error may account for a junction end that differs from germline. V gene TRBV10-2 combines with J gene TRBJ2-7, with D perhaps matching TRBD2 (6 bases). This CDR3 has 14 amino acids. Germline lookup yields CDR1 WSHSY and CDR2 SAAADI. This CDR3 reads CASSVALVDYGQYF. The CDR3, as DNA: TGCGCCAGCAGTGTGGCCCTAGTGGACTACGGGCAGTACTTC.

The chain recombines TRBV10-3 with TRBJ1-1; maybe TRBD1 (5 bases). Germline lookup yields CDR1 ENHRY and CDR2 SYGVKD. This CDR3 is 12 amino acids long. V was shortened by 5 bases and J by 4 bases, with 8 bases between the two germline ends. The CDR3 nucleotides are TGTGCCATCAGTATGGGGGGCACTGAAGCTTTCTTT. It codes for CAISMGGTEAFF.